The following is a T cell receptor beta chain sequence with its context. Its specificity is not known. The data were obtained in a study of a mutant IDH1 vaccine in newly diagnosed glioma. Overall study context: Patients' prior therapy spanned radiotherapy, temozolomide, or both; most underwent both.

V lost 1 base, J lost 5 bases, and 15 bases lay in between. The CDR3 covers 15 residues. Germline CDR1 and CDR2: SGHRS and YFSETQ. Documented time point: baseline, week 1 (first vaccination visit). Sample treatment: pre-vaccination baseline after standard-of-care therapy. Study outcomes and limitations: Pseudoprogression showed no apparent link to changes in top peripheral T cell clonotypes.

Produced via immunoSEQ multiplex PCR; TCRdb's table is partial and in-frame only. Of about 51,000 clones listed, about 80% are singletons. The specimen comprised PBMCs, sampled from a glioma patient treated with radiotherapy, temozolomide or both. This chain uses TRBV5-1 with TRBJ2-5, with D possibly called TRBD1 or TRBD2 (5 bases each). The receptor was isolated from a woman aged 40 to 49 with glioma. CDR3 amino acids: CASSLFRERKETQYF. The DNA for the CDR3 is TGCGCCAGCAGCTTGTTCAGGGAGCGGAAGGAGACCCAGTACTTC.